Below, 27 T cell receptor beta chains from the same sample are listed, as sequenced in a study of cytomegalovirus exposure and HLA in healthy donors. Both 60 Vbeta primers and 13 Jbeta primers went into the PCR. Assay used: immunoSEQ multiplex PCR; TCRdb lists only in-frame clones, some missing. The sample gives more than 90,000 clones, approximately 58% of which show up once; 2% to 2.5% is in the top ten. The sequenced sample was PBMCs. Every receptor here comes from a woman younger than 45 in good health and CMV-seronegative.

This sequence joins TRBV27 and TRBJ2-7; D perhaps matches TRBD2 (6 bases). V was clipped by 9 bases and J by 1 base, with 16 bases between them. The CDR3 is made up of 14 amino acids. Germline V gene lookup returns CDR1 MNHEY and CDR2 SMNVEV (reference sequence). CDR3 residues: CASGPGLSSYEQYF. CDR3 nucleotide sequence: TGTGCCAGTGGCCCGGGACTTTCTTCCTACGAGCAGTACTTC.

The rearrangement uses TRBV28 and TRBJ1-5; 8 bases fit TRBD1. V lost 10 bases to trimming and J lost 4 bases; unmatched junction nucleotides: 12. CDR1 and CDR2 from the germline V gene are MDHEN and SYDVKM. There are 15 residues in the CDR3. The CDR3 here is CATYPTGVGNQPQHF. In nucleotides, the CDR3 is TGTGCCACCTACCCGACAGGGGTGGGAAATCAGCCCCAGCATTTT.

This clone has just a few counts. The rearrangement links TRBV2 to TRBJ2-7, with TRBD2 matching over 9 bases. This CDR3 has 15 residues. Per germline, CDR1 SNHLY and CDR2 FYNNEI. The V gene end was trimmed by 6 bases and the J gene end by 6 bases; junction bases not matched to a gene: 12. The CDR3 spells CASRNSGSRKGEQYF. CDR3 DNA: TGTGCCAGCAGAAATAGCGGGAGCCGAAAGGGCGAGCAGTACTTC.

This sequence joins TRBV12-5 and TRBJ2-2, with 9 bases identical to TRBD1. Germline CDR1 reads LGHNT; CDR2 reads FRNRAP. The ends lost 0 bases at V and 4 bases at J; junction bases unmatched: 3. This CDR3 has 16 residues. The DNA for the CDR3 is TGTGCTAGTGGTTTGGTAGGACAGGGGCCCACCGGGGAGCTGTTTTTT. It translates to CASGLVGQGPTGELFF.

A few counts support this clone. The V and J genes are TRBV7-9 and TRBJ1-2, with TRBD1 as a possible D gene (5 bases). CDR1 and CDR2 from the germline V gene are SEHNR and FQNEAQ (reference sequence). V lost 4 bases, J lost 7 bases, and 13 bases lay in between. CDR3 length equals 13 residues. Here the CDR3 reads CASSSGAGSGYTF. Here the CDR3 DNA reads TGTGCCAGCAGCTCTGGGGCCGGGTCTGGCTACACCTTC.

The chain combines TRBV5-1 with TRBJ1-4, with 8 bases identical to TRBD1. This CDR3 region has 15 residues. Germline trimming cut 4 bases from V and 4 bases from J; bases unmatched to any gene: 6. Germline assignment: CDR1 SGHRS and CDR2 YFSETQ. The CDR3 sequence is CASSPPTGGNEKLFF. The CDR3 nucleotides read TGCGCCAGCAGCCCACCAACAGGGGGTAATGAAAAACTGTTTTTT. Full variable domain (outside the CDR3, taken from reference TRBV5-1 and TRBJ1-4): KAGVTQTPRYLIKTRGQQVTLSCSPISGHRSVSWYQQTPGQGLQFLFEYFSETQRNKGNFPGRFSGRQFSNSRSEMNVSTLELGDSALYLCASSPPTGGNEKLFFGSGTQLSVL.

The chain links TRBV27 to TRBJ2-7, with a weak D call TRBD1 (7 bases). Germline V gene lookup returns CDR1 MNHEY and CDR2 SMNVEV (reference sequence). Trimming took off 2 bases at V and 2 bases at J, with 22 bases between the two ends. This CDR3 has 18 residues. The DNA for the CDR3 is TGTGCCAGCAGTTTAGAGCGCAGGGTAGGGGGGACAGCCTACGAGCAGTACTTC. Its translation: CASSLERRVGGTAYEQYF.

The chain recombines TRBV5-4 with TRBJ2-7; TRBD2 matches at 13 bases. There are 15 residues in the CDR3. V gave up 4 bases and J gave up 6 bases; unmatched junction bases: 7. CDR1 is SGHNT and CDR2 is YYREEE in the germline V gene (reference sequence). CDR3 sequence: CASSDQLAGGREQYF. CDR3 DNA sequence: TGTGCCAGCAGCGATCAACTAGCGGGAGGGCGCGAGCAGTACTTC.

This sequence joins TRBV7-3 and TRBJ2-7; D gene uncertain. Per germline, CDR1 SGHTA and CDR2 FQGTGA. V shed 1 base and J shed 3 bases, with 13 bases lying between them. The CDR3 runs to 15 residues. CDR3: CASSLNPGNNYEQYF. CDR3 sequence (DNA): TGTGCCAGCAGCTTAAATCCGGGTAACAACTACGAGCAGTACTTC.

V and J are TRBV4-1 and TRBJ2-7; 10 bases line up with TRBD2. From germline, CDR1 is MGHRA and CDR2 YSYEKL. J lost 3 bases, V lost 3 bases, and 5 bases had no gene match. CDR3 length: 15 residues. DNA for the CDR3: TGCGCCAGCAGCCACCCGGCTAGCGGGAGCTACGAGCAGTACTTC. Translated, it gives CASSHPASGSYEQYF.

This chain joins TRBV5-1 and TRBJ1-1; tentatively, D is TRBD1 (5 bases). V lost 4 bases to trimming and J lost 3 bases, with 16 bases between them. CDR3 size: 15 residues. Germline CDR1 SGHRS, CDR2 YFSETQ. CDR3 sequence (DNA): TGCGCCAGCAGCATAACAGGACCATGGGACACTGAAGCTTTCTTT. This encodes CASSITGPWDTEAFF.

The genes are TRBV5-6 and TRBJ2-7, with TRBD1 identical over 9 bases. Looked up from germline, CDR1 is SGHDT and CDR2 is YYEEEE. CDR3 size: 16 residues. V lost 3 bases and J lost 6; bases outside the gene matches: 13. The chain's CDR3 is CASSSSLTGQGTEQYF. CDR3 in DNA: TGTGCCAGCAGCTCAAGCCTGACGGGACAGGGTACCGAGCAGTACTTC.

This chain connects TRBV10-1 to TRBJ2-1, with a weak D call TRBD2 (5 bases). In germline, CDR1 is WNHNN, CDR2 SYGVQD (reference sequence). The CDR3 has 14 residues. The V and J ends lost 2 bases and 6 bases respectively, with 11 bases between them. CDR3 amino acids: CASSEDPSFNEQFF. The CDR3 region has the DNA TGCGCCAGCAGTGAGGATCCTAGCTTCAATGAGCAGTTCTTC.

This clone came up a few times. The J gene is TRBJ1-1, the V gene TRBV18, with D possibly being TRBD1 (6 bases). The CDR3 runs 15 residues. Germline CDR1 and CDR2: KGHSH and LQKENI. V lost 2 bases and J 1 base, leaving 11 bases between the germline ends. The CDR3 DNA is TGTGCCAGCTCACCAACAGGGCAAAGGAACACTGAAGCTTTCTTT. Residues: CASSPTGQRNTEAFF.

The chain joins TRBV27 to TRBJ2-1; no clear D gene. The length of the CDR3 is 14 residues. V lost 3 bases and J lost 5, with 11 bases in between. The germline CDR1 and CDR2 sequences are MNHEY and SMNVEV (reference sequence). The DNA of the CDR3 is TGTGCCAGCAGTTTTAGGTGGAGTCACAATGAGCAGTTCTTC. Its translation: CASSFRWSHNEQFF.

This chain connects TRBV28 to TRBJ1-2, with D perhaps matching TRBD1 (6 bases). CDR3 length: 15 residues. The germline CDR1 and CDR2 sequences are MDHEN and SYDVKM. V lost 4 bases to trimming and J lost 2 bases, with 14 bases between them. The CDR3 spells CASSSFPGENYGYTF. DNA for the CDR3: TGTGCCAGCAGTTCTTTCCCAGGGGAAAACTATGGCTACACCTTC.

This clone was picked up one time. The CDR3 sequence is CASSGQQREETQYF. CDR3 sequence (DNA): TGTGCCAGCTCGGGACAGCAAAGGGAAGAGACCCAGTACTTC. The chain recombines TRBV18 with TRBJ2-5; 7 bases map to TRBD1. The trim removed 6 bases at V and 3 bases at J, leaving 7 bases unmatched. The CDR3 loop spans 14 amino acids. Germline V gene data show CDR1 as KGHSH and CDR2 as LQKENI.

This clone has just a few counts. The J gene is TRBJ1-1, the V gene TRBV11-2; D is ambiguous. Germline V gives CDR1 SGHAT, CDR2 FQNNGV. Trimming removed 5 bases at V and 0 bases at J, with 10 bases between. The CDR3 runs to 14 residues. The CDR3 region has the DNA TGTGCCAGCAGCCCGACGGAGATGAACACTGAAGCTTTCTTT. Protein sequence: CASSPTEMNTEAFF. Full variable domain (remainder filled in from reference TRBV11-2 and TRBJ1-1): EAGVAQSPRYKIIEKRQSVAFWCNPISGHATLYWYQQILGQGPKLLIQFQNNGVVDDSQLPKDRFSAERLKGVDSTLKIQPAKLEDSAVYLCASSPTEMNTEAFFGQGTRLTVV.

This clone was detected a few times. The V and J genes are TRBV13 and TRBJ2-7, with 10 bases lining up with TRBD1. This CDR3 spans 13 amino acids. In germline, CDR1 is PRHDT, CDR2 FYEKMQ (reference sequence). The J segment lost 5 bases and the V segment lost 9 bases, leaving 7 bases of the junction unmatched. CDR3 sequence (DNA): TGTGCCAGTGCGACAGGGGGCTGGGACGAGCAGTACTTC. Encoded protein: CASATGGWDEQYF.

The V gene is TRBV11-2, the J gene TRBJ2-3; 12 bases are shared with TRBD2. This CDR3 is 15 amino acids long. V lost 6 bases to trimming and J lost 6 bases; unmatched junction nucleotides: 7. Germline CDR1 is SGHAT and CDR2 is FQNNGV. The CDR3 DNA reads TGTGCCAGCAGACTAGCGGGAGGCCGGGGGGATACGCAGTATTTT. Its protein product is CASRLAGGRGDTQYF.

In its sample, this clone was seen a few times. The genes are TRBV11-2 and TRBJ2-1; 8 nucleotides agree with TRBD2. The CDR3 runs to 15 residues. Per germline, CDR1 SGHAT and CDR2 FQNNGV. The V segment lost 4 bases and the J segment 2 bases; nucleotides outside the gene matches: 4. CDR3 region: CASSYTSGTYNEQFF. In DNA form, the CDR3 reads TGTGCCAGCAGCTACACTAGCGGCACCTACAATGAGCAGTTCTTC.

This chain connects TRBV7-2 to TRBJ2-7, with D tentatively TRBD2 (5 bases). V lost 2 bases and J lost 2, with 10 bases in between. The CDR3 runs 14 residues. Germline assignment: CDR1 SGHTA and CDR2 FQGNSA. CDR3: CASSLPLGPYEQYF. DNA for the CDR3: TGTGCCAGCAGCTTACCACTAGGTCCCTACGAGCAGTACTTC. Together with reference TRBV7-2 and TRBJ2-7, the CDR3 gives the full variable domain: GAGVSQSPSNKVTEKGKDVELRCDPISGHTALYWYRQSLGQGLEFLIYFQGNSAPDKSGLPSDRFSAERTGGSVSTLTIQRTQQEDSAVYLCASSLPLGPYEQYFGPGTRLTVT.

The chain joins TRBV6-1 to TRBJ1-1, with no clear D. V lost 3 bases, J lost 1 base, and 6 bases lay in between. Looked up from germline, CDR1 is MNHNS and CDR2 is SASEGT. The CDR3 totals 13 residues. In nucleotides, the CDR3 is TGTGCCAGCAGTGAGAACAAGAACACTGAAGCTTTCTTT. Its protein is CASSENKNTEAFF.

V usage is TRBV7-2 and J usage is TRBJ2-7; 7 nucleotides line up with TRBD1. Losses at the gene ends were 0 bases for V and 2 bases for J; bases not matched to a gene: 4. CDR1 is SGHTA, CDR2 FQGNSA, per germline. The CDR3 length is 15 residues. In DNA, the CDR3 is TGTGCCAGCAGCTTAGCGGGGGACAGAGCCTACGAGCAGTACTTC. Its protein product is CASSLAGDRAYEQYF.

The chain couples TRBV2 to TRBJ2-7, with a possible D match to TRBD1 (5 bases). The CDR3 loop spans 12 amino acids. V gave up 4 bases and J gave up 4 bases, with 8 bases separating them. From germline, CDR1 is SNHLY and CDR2 FYNNEI. The CDR3 protein is CASSGQGYEQYF. The CDR3 DNA follows: TGTGCCAGCAGTGGCCAGGGTTACGAGCAGTACTTC.

This clone appeared a few times. The J gene is TRBJ1-2, the V gene TRBV6-1; TRBD1 agrees at 7 bases. Trimming cost V 6 bases and J 4 bases; bases outside gene matches: 11. The CDR3 has 15 amino acids. CDR1 is MNHNS, CDR2 SASEGT, per germline. This CDR3 is CASRTGTASLYGYTF. Written as DNA, the CDR3 is TGTGCCAGCAGAACCGGGACAGCGAGCCTCTATGGCTACACCTTC.

The chain couples TRBV2 to TRBJ1-1; a possible D gene is TRBD1 (5 bases). The CDR3 runs 11 residues. CDR1 is SNHLY, CDR2 FYNNEI, per germline. V was shortened by 8 bases and J by 3 bases, with 7 bases between the two germline ends. CDR3 in amino acids: CASQGDTEAFF. The CDR3 coding sequence is TGTGCCAGCCAGGGTGACACTGAAGCTTTCTTT.